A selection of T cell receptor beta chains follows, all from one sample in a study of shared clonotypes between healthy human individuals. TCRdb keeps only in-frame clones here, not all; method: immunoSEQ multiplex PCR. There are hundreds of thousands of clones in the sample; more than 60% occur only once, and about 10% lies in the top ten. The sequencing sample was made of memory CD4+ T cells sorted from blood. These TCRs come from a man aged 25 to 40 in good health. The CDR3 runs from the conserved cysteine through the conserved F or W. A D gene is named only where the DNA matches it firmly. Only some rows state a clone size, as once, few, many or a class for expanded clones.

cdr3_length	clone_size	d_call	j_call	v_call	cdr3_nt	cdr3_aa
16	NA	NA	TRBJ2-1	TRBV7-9	TGTGCCAGCAGGCCGCGGTGGGCTAATTCGAACAATGAGCAGTTCTTC	CASRPRWANSNNEQFF
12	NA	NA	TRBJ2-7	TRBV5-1	TGCGCCAGCAGCCTGACTAGTTCCGAGCAGTACTTC	CASSLTSSEQYF
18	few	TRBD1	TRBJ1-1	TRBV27	TGTGCCAGCAGTTTATCCGGGCTATTGACAGGGCTGAACACTGAAGCTTTCTTT	CASSLSGLLTGLNTEAFF
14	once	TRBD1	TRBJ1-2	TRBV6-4	TGTGCCAGCAGCCGGGACAGCGCTAACTATGGCTACACCTTC	CASSRDSANYGYTF
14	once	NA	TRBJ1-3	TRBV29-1	TGCAGCGTTGAAGGGGGGATCAACGGAAACACCATATATTTT	CSVEGGINGNTIYF
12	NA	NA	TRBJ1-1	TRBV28	TGTGCCAGCAGTTCGACCACAATGAGGGCTTTCTTT	CASSSTTMRAFF
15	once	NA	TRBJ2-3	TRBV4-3	TGCGCCAGCAGAGTTAATAGCGGGACAGAGCATACGCAGTATTTT	CASRVNSGTEHTQYF
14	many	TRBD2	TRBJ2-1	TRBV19	TGTGCCAGTAGTATTGCTGCGGGAGGGTCTGAGCAGTTCTTC	CASSIAAGGSEQFF
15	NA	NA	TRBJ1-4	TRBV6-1	TGTGCCAGCAGTGAACTGGGACGTTCCAATGAAAAACTGTTTTTT	CASSELGRSNEKLFF
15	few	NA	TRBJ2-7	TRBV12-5	TGTGCTAGTGGTCCCTTTACAGGGTTACACTACGAGCAGTACTTC	CASGPFTGLHYEQYF
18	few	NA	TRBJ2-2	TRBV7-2	TGTGCCAGCAGCGGCCTCGGCGATGACGCGTGGGCCCCCGGGGAGCTGTTTTTT	CASSGLGDDAWAPGELFF
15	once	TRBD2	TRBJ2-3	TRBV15	TGTGCCACCAGCAGAGATCACGGGGGGTCAGATACGCAGTATTTT	CATSRDHGGSDTQYF
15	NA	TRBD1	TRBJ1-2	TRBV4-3	TGCGCCAGCAGCCAAGGTCGGGACAGCTTCTATGGCTACACCTTC	CASSQGRDSFYGYTF
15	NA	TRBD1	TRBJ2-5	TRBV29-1	TGCAGCGTTTACCTACGAGGGGGCGCGCAAGAGACCCAGTACTTC	CSVYLRGGAQETQYF
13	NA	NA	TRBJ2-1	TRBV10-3	TGTGCCATCAGTGAGGATGTTTACAATGAGCAGTTCTTC	CAISEDVYNEQFF
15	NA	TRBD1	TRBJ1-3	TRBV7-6	TGTGCCAGCAGCCGCGGCGGGACAGGTGGAAACACCATATATTTT	CASSRGGTGGNTIYF
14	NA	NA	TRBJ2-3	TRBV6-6	TGTGCCAGCAGCCGAATCGTCGAAGGGGATACGCAGTATTTT	CASSRIVEGDTQYF
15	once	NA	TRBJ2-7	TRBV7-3	TGTGCCAGCAGCCCCGGACTAATAATCTCCTACGAGCAGTACTTC	CASSPGLIISYEQYF
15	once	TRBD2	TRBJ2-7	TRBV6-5	TGTGCCAGCAGACCAGGACTAGCGGGACAGTACGAGCAGTACTTC	CASRPGLAGQYEQYF
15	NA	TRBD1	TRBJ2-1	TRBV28	TGTGCCAGCAGTTCAAGGACAGGGGTAAACAATGAGCAGTTCTTC	CASSSRTGVNNEQFF
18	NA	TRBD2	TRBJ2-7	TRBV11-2	TGTGCCAGCAGCTTAGTCGGGACTAGCGGGAGCCAAGTGGGGGAGCAGTATTTC	CASSLVGTSGSQVGEQYF
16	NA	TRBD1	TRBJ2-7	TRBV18	TGTGCCAGCTCACCACGAATCCGGGACAGGGGAGACGAGCAGTACTTC	CASSPRIRDRGDEQYF
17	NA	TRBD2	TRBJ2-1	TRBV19	TGTGCCAGCTCGGGCCCTCTGGTAGCTAGCGGGAGTCATGAGCAGTTCTTC	CASSGPLVASGSHEQFF
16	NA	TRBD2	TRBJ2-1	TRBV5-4	TGTGCCAGCAGCTTTTTACTAGCGGGAGGACCTGGTGAGCAGTTCTTC	CASSFLLAGGPGEQFF
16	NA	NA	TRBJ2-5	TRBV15	TGTGCCACCAGCGAGGACCTTGAGGGGCATCAAGAGACCCAGTACTTC	CATSEDLEGHQETQYF
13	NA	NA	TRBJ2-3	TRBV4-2	TGTGCCAGCAGCCAAGGACCTACAGATACGCAGTATTTT	CASSQGPTDTQYF
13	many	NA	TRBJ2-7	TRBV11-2	TGTGCCAGCAGCTTAGCAGGAGTCGGCGAGCAGTACTTC	CASSLAGVGEQYF
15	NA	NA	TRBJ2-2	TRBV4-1	TGCGCCAGCAGCCAAGAGAGTGTTATAGCTGGGGAGCTGTTTTTT	CASSQESVIAGELFF
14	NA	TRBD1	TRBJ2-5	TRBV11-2	TGTGCCAGCAGCTTAGGACAGGGAATAGAGACCCAGTACTTC	CASSLGQGIETQYF
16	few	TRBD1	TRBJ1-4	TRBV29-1	TGCAGCGTTGAAGGGACAGGGGGTGACGAGAATGAAAAACTGTTTTTT	CSVEGTGGDENEKLFF
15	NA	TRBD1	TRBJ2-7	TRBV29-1	TGCAGCGTTGAGCGCGGGACAGGGGACCCCTACGAGCAGTACTTC	CSVERGTGDPYEQYF
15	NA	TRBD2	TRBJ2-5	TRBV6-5	TGTGCCAGCAGTTCGCCTAGCGGGAGGGTAGAGACCCAGTACTTC	CASSSPSGRVETQYF
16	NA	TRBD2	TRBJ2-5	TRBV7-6	TGTGCCAGCAGCTTAGGAGTTAGCGGGGTTCAAGAGACCCAGTACTTC	CASSLGVSGVQETQYF
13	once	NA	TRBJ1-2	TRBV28	TGTGCCAGCAGTTTGCTTCGTCCTCAAGGCTACACCTTC	CASSLLRPQGYTF
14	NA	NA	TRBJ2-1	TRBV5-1	TGCGCCAGCAGCTCCCAAACGGGATCTAGAGCGCAGTTCTTC	CASSSQTGSRAQFF
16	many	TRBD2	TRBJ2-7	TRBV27	TGTGCCAGCAGTTTATTAGATAGCGGGAGGGCCCTCGAGCAGTACTTC	CASSLLDSGRALEQYF
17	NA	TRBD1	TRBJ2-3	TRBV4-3	TGCGCCAGCAGCCGAGAGCCGGGACAGGGGACCGCAGATACGCAGTATTTT	CASSREPGQGTADTQYF
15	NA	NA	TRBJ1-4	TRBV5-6	TGTGCCAGCAGCCTTCGGACAACCACTAATGAAAAACTGTTTTTT	CASSLRTTTNEKLFF
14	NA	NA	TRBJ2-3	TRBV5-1	TGCGCCAGCAGCTTGGGGCCTGGATCAGATACGCAGTATTTT	CASSLGPGSDTQYF
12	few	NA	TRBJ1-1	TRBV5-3	TGTGCCAGAAGAGACAGGAACACTGAAGCTTTCTTT	CARRDRNTEAFF
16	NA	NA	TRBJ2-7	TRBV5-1	TGCGCCAGCAGCTTTGATGGCAGGGGGGGCTCCTACGAGCAGTACTTC	CASSFDGRGGSYEQYF
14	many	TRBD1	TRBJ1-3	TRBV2	TGTGCCAGCAGGGCGACAGGGTCTGGAAACACCATATATTTT	CASRATGSGNTIYF
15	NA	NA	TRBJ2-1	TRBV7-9	TGTGCCAGCAGCTTACAGAGAAGCGGGCTCAATGAGCAGTTCTTC	CASSLQRSGLNEQFF
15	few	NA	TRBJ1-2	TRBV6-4	TGTGCCAGCAGTGAGGCGCCGGGAGCAGTCTATGGCTACACCTTC	CASSEAPGAVYGYTF
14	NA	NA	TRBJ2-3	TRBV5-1	TGCGCCAGCAGCTTTCGTAGCGGCACAGATACGCAGTATTTT	CASSFRSGTDTQYF
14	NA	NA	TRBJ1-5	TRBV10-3	TGTGCCATCAGCCAGACTAATAGCAATCAGCCCCAGCATTTT	CAISQTNSNQPQHF
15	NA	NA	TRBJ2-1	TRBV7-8	TGTGCCAGCAGCGTCGAGGTAGTAACCTTCAATGAGCAGTTCTTC	CASSVEVVTFNEQFF
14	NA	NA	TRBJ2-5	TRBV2	TGTGCCAGCAGTGAATTTGGACACCAAGAGACCCAGTACTTC	CASSEFGHQETQYF
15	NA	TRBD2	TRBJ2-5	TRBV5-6	TGTGCCAGCAGCTTGGGCGGCGCCGGGGGGGAGACCCAGTACTTC	CASSLGGAGGETQYF
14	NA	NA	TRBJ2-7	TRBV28	TGTGCCAGCAGCCCTAGTGGATTCTCCTACGAGCAGTACTTC	CASSPSGFSYEQYF
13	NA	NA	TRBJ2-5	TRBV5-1	TGCGCCAGCAGCTTGGACGGAGAAGAGACCCAGTACTTC	CASSLDGEETQYF
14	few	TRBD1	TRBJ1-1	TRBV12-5	TGTGCTAGAATAGGACAGGCCGAGAACACTGAAGCTTTCTTT	CARIGQAENTEAFF
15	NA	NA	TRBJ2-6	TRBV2	TGTGCCAGCAGTGGTTGGCAGTCCGGGGCCAACGTCCTGACTTTC	CASSGWQSGANVLTF
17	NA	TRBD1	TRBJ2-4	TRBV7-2	TGTGCCAGCAGCTTAGGGAGTGTCGGGACAGGTCAAAACATTCAGTACTTC	CASSLGSVGTGQNIQYF
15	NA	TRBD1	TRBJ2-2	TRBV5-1	TGCGCCAGCAGCCGACAGGGTCCGGGCACCGGGGAGCTGTTTTTT	CASSRQGPGTGELFF